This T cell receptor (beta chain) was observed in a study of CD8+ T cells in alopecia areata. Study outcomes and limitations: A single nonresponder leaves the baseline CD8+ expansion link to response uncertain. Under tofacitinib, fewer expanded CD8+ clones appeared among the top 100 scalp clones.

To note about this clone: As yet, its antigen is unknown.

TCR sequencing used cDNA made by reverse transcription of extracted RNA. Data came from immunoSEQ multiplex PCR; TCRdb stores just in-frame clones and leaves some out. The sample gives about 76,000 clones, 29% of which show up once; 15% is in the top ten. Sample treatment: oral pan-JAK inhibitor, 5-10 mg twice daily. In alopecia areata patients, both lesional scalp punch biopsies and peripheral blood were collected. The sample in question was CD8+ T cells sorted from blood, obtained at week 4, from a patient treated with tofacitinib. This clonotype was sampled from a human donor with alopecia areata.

The CDR3 coding sequence is TGTGCCAGCAGTGGAATGAGGGGGAACACTGAAGCTTTCTTT. Its translation: CASSGMRGNTEAFF. The chain is built from TRBV6-5 and TRBJ1-1; possible D gene TRBD1, 5 bases. The length of the CDR3 is 14 residues. Per germline, CDR1 MNHEY and CDR2 SVGAGI. Trimming shortened V by 5 bases and J by 1 base, and 11 bases separated the two germline ends.